The 27 T cell receptor beta chains listed next were all sequenced from one sample in a study of control samples from healthy donors and cancer patients. Method: immunoSEQ multiplex PCR; TCRdb's copy keeps in-frame clones and lacks some. The sample has roughly 88,000 clones, roughly 91% seen once. Sequencing was performed on blood. The receptors were gathered from a man aged 50-60 years in good health.

The chain joins TRBV29-1 to TRBJ2-5, with D hard to call. The V end lost 3 bases, the J end lost 1 base, and 12 bases lay between the germline ends. Germline loops: CDR1 SQVTM, CDR2 ANQGSEA. The CDR3 runs to 14 residues. This chain's CDR3 is CSVDGSAGQETQYF. In DNA, the CDR3 is TGCAGCGTTGATGGGTCGGCAGGCCAAGAGACCCAGTACTTC.

Concerning this clone itself: Other DNA sequences in the sample encode the same CDR3. The chain links TRBV6-2 or TRBV6-3 to TRBJ1-1; the D is unclear. This CDR3 has 12 amino acids. Trimming removed 4 bases from V and 0 bases from J, with 3 bases in between. Germline-derived CDR1 and CDR2 are MNHEY and SVGEGT. The CDR3 nucleotides are TGTGCCAGCAGTTCGGTGAACACTGAAGCTTTCTTT. Translation: CASSSVNTEAFF.

This clone was recorded only once. The CDR3 region has the DNA TGTGCCAGCAGCCGTCGGACAGGGATGGCGAACACTGAAGCTTTCTTT. Residues: CASSRRTGMANTEAFF. The V call is TRBV7-9, the J call TRBJ1-1, with 8 bases that match TRBD1. J lost 1 base, V lost 5 bases, and 9 bases had no gene match. Per germline, CDR1 SEHNR and CDR2 FQNEAQ (reference sequence). The CDR3 is 16 residues long. The whole variable domain, filled in from reference TRBV7-9 and TRBJ1-1, reads DTGVSQNPRHKITKRGQNVTFRCDPISEHNRLYWYRQTLGQGPEFLTYFQNEAQLEKSRLLSDRFSAERPKGSFSTLEIQRTEQGDSAMYLCASSRRTGMANTEAFFGQGTRLTVV.

In DNA form, the CDR3 reads TGTGCCAGCAGACCCAGTGGGGGATTCACTGAAGCTTTCTTT. Its translation: CASRPSGGFTEAFF. This chain joins TRBV6-5 and TRBJ1-1; tentatively, D is TRBD1 (5 bases). The germline V gene encodes CDR1 MNHEY and CDR2 SVGAGI. The CDR3 loop spans 14 amino acids. Trimming cost V 6 bases and J 4 bases, with 15 bases left between them.

The chain employs TRBV6-5 and TRBJ1-1; no clear D gene. Trimming cost V 0 bases and J 0 bases, with 8 bases left between them. Germline lookup yields CDR1 MNHEY and CDR2 SVGAGI. The CDR3 length is 15 residues. CDR3 coding DNA: TGTGCCAGCAGTTACTCTTTTAACATGAACACTGAAGCTTTCTTT. Residues: CASSYSFNMNTEAFF.

This chain joins TRBV27 and TRBJ2-2, with TRBD1 matching 7 bases. Losses at the gene ends were 3 bases for V and 7 bases for J; bases not matched to a gene: 5. The germline CDR1 and CDR2 sequences are MNHEY and SMNVEV (reference sequence). CDR3 length equals 14 residues. CDR3: CASSFDRAIGELFF. In DNA form, the CDR3 reads TGTGCCAGCAGTTTCGACAGGGCCATCGGGGAGCTGTTTTTT.

The V and J genes are TRBV3-1 (or the pseudogene TRBV3-2) and TRBJ1-2; D uncertain. From germline, CDR1 is LGHDT and CDR2 YNNKEL (reference sequence). The CDR3 covers 14 residues. V lost 7 bases to trimming and J lost 0 bases, with 12 bases between them. CDR3 region: CASTLGLTNYGYTF. CDR3 nucleotides: TGTGCCAGCACACTCGGGCTCACTAACTATGGCTACACCTTC.

V is TRBV25-1 and J is TRBJ1-6; no clear D. The germline V gene encodes CDR1 MGHDK and CDR2 SYGVNS. This CDR3 contains 12 residues. V was shortened by 6 bases and J by 9 bases, with 9 bases between the two germline ends. The CDR3 region has the DNA TGTGCCAGCAGCTATACCGGTTCACCCCTCCACTTT. Amino acids: CASSYTGSPLHF.

The J gene is TRBJ1-1, the V gene TRBV7-9; 10 positions agree with TRBD1. The CDR3 is made up of 14 amino acids. The J segment lost 2 bases and the V segment lost 5 bases, leaving 2 bases of the junction unmatched. Germline CDR1 is SEHNR and CDR2 is FQNEAQ (reference sequence). CDR3 amino acids: CASSQTGGNTEAFF. The CDR3 DNA follows: TGTGCCAGCAGCCAGACAGGGGGCAACACTGAAGCTTTCTTT.

The chain uses TRBV24-1 and TRBJ1-2; TRBD1 aligns across 7 bases. V was clipped by 1 base and J by 8 bases; unmatched bases: 9. The CDR3 sequence is 15 residues long. Germline V CDR1 and CDR2: KGHDR, SFDVKD. CDR3 sequence reads: CATSDFTRGREGYTF. DNA of the CDR3: TGTGCCACCAGTGATTTTACGAGGGGGCGCGAAGGCTACACCTTC.

The J gene is TRBJ1-5, the V gene TRBV19; D is ambiguous. CDR3 length: 12 amino acids. Trimming removed 8 bases at V and 3 bases at J, with 8 bases between. The germline CDR1 and CDR2 sequences are LNHDA and SQIVND (reference sequence). CDR3 loop: CASWQPNQPQHF. The DNA for the CDR3 is TGTGCCAGTTGGCAGCCCAATCAGCCCCAGCATTTT.

The chain couples TRBV6-2 or TRBV6-3 to TRBJ1-2; a possible D gene is TRBD1 (6 bases). The V gene lost 4 bases and the J gene lost 7 bases, with 16 bases spanning the gap. The CDR3 consists of 14 residues. Looked up from germline, CDR1 is MNHEY and CDR2 is SVGEGT. CDR3 sequence (DNA): TGTGCCAGCAGTTGGGCGGACAGACCTCCTGGCTACACCTTC. It translates to CASSWADRPPGYTF.

This clone was seen ten or more times. This chain links TRBV6-5 with TRBJ2-2; perhaps TRBD1 as D (6 bases). The CDR3 length is 14 residues. Between the trimmed V and J ends, which lost 6 bases and 2 bases, there was a span of 10 bases. From germline, CDR1 is MNHEY and CDR2 SVGAGI. CDR3 nucleotide sequence: TGTGCCAGCAGACAGGGAACCAACACCGGGGAGCTGTTTTTT. This codes for CASRQGTNTGELFF.

This sequence joins TRBV7-6 and TRBJ1-2; no definite D call. V was pared by 2 bases and J by 4 bases, with 14 bases between. The CDR3 runs 15 residues. Germline CDR1 and CDR2: SGHVS and FNYEAQ. The CDR3 loop is CASSLRGTPLYGYTF. CDR3 nucleotide sequence: TGTGCCAGCAGCTTAAGAGGAACTCCCCTCTATGGCTACACCTTC.

J is TRBJ1-1 and V is TRBV3-1 (or the pseudogene TRBV3-2), with D uncertain. The germline V gene encodes CDR1 LGHDT and CDR2 YNNKEL (reference sequence). This CDR3 comprises 13 residues. Trimming removed 4 bases from V and 11 bases from J, with 17 bases in between. This CDR3 reads CASSLRDSRRAFF. The CDR3 coding sequence is TGTGCCAGCAGCCTGAGGGATTCTCGGCGGGCTTTCTTT.

The V and J genes are TRBV7-9 and TRBJ2-7; D unclear. CDR3 length: 14 residues. The V and J ends lost 2 bases and 1 base respectively, with 9 bases between them. CDR1 and CDR2 from the germline V gene are SEHNR and FQNEAQ (reference sequence). Here the CDR3 reads CASSLSPGSYEQYF. The CDR3 nucleotides read TGTGCCAGCAGCTTAAGTCCAGGATCCTACGAGCAGTACTTC.

This chain links TRBV15 with TRBJ2-2; no reliable D call. The CDR3 length is 15 residues. The V gene lost 3 bases and the J gene lost 4 bases, with 12 bases spanning the gap. CDR1 and CDR2 (germline): LNHNV, YYDKDF (reference sequence). The CDR3 DNA sequence: TGTGCCACCAGCAGGGAGAGTATGGGCACCGGGGAGCTGTTTTTT. Encoded protein: CATSRESMGTGELFF. Drawing the rest from reference TRBV15 and TRBJ2-2, the complete variable domain is DAMVIQNPRYQVTQFGKPVTLSCSQTLNHNVMYWYQQKSSQAPKLLFHYYDKDFNNEADTPDNFQSRRPNTSFCFLDIRSPGLGDTAMYLCATSRESMGTGELFFGEGSRLTVL.

The chain carries TRBV7-2 and TRBJ2-7, with TRBD1 as a possible D gene (6 bases). The V gene lost 3 bases and the J gene lost 6 bases, with 18 bases spanning the gap. This CDR3 has 15 residues. Germline CDR1 reads SGHTA; CDR2 reads FQGNSA. CDR3 DNA sequence: TGTGCCAGCAGCTTCAGTACAGGGACACCCTCCGAGCAGTACTTC. It is translated as CASSFSTGTPSEQYF.

This chain's CDR3 is CASSRGGTDTQYF. CDR3 coding DNA: TGTGCCAGCAGCCGAGGGGGGACAGATACGCAGTATTTT. The rearrangement links TRBV11-2 to TRBJ2-3; TRBD1 or TRBD2 may be the D gene (6 bases each). V was pared by 5 bases and J by 3 bases, with 9 bases between. CDR3 length: 13 residues. Germline loops: CDR1 SGHAT, CDR2 FQNNGV. The whole variable domain, filled in from reference TRBV11-2 and TRBJ2-3, reads EAGVAQSPRYKIIEKRQSVAFWCNPISGHATLYWYQQILGQGPKLLIQFQNNGVVDDSQLPKDRFSAERLKGVDSTLKIQPAKLEDSAVYLCASSRGGTDTQYFGPGTRLTVL.

The V and J genes are TRBV19 and TRBJ1-5; D is unresolved. The CDR3 is 15 residues long. The V gene's germline CDR1 is LNHDA and CDR2 SQIVND (reference sequence). Trimming stripped 0 bases from V and 3 bases from J, with 9 bases between. The CDR3 reads CASSIDGQSNQPQHF. CDR3 coding DNA: TGTGCCAGTAGTATAGATGGGCAGTCCAATCAGCCCCAGCATTTT.

V and J are TRBV19 and TRBJ1-6; a weak D match, TRBD1 (6 bases). Trimming took 5 bases from V and 8 from J, leaving 16 bases between them. Per germline, CDR1 LNHDA and CDR2 SQIVND (reference sequence). The CDR3 length is 15 residues. CDR3 loop: CASSPRVRGHSPLHF. The CDR3 bases are TGTGCCAGTAGTCCCCGCGTCAGGGGTCATTCACCCCTCCACTTT.

This rearrangement joins TRBV6-1 to TRBJ1-6; D call uncertain. Trimming removed 3 bases at V and 8 bases at J, with 17 bases between. The CDR3 runs 16 residues. Germline V gives CDR1 MNHNS, CDR2 SASEGT. Written as DNA, the CDR3 is TGTGCCAGCAGTGAGTATCGAGGCCCATCGGATTCACCCCTCCACTTT. Its translation is CASSEYRGPSDSPLHF.

The chain employs TRBV27 and TRBJ2-7; TRBD2 might be the D (6 bases). Germline assignment: CDR1 MNHEY and CDR2 SMNVEV (reference sequence). The CDR3 loop spans 13 amino acids. Trimming pared 5 bases from V and 3 bases from J, leaving 11 bases between. This CDR3 reads CASSPRESYEQYF. In DNA form, the CDR3 reads TGTGCCAGCAGTCCACGGGAGAGCTACGAGCAGTACTTC.

This chain links TRBV7-8 with TRBJ2-7, with TRBD2 matching over 12 bases. Germline CDR1 and CDR2: SGHVS and FQNEAQ. This CDR3 has 16 amino acids. Germline trimming cut 5 bases from V and 2 bases from J; bases unmatched to any gene: 7. The CDR3 reads CASSPTTSGGPYEQYF. The CDR3, as DNA: TGTGCCAGCAGCCCAACGACTAGCGGGGGTCCCTACGAGCAGTACTTC.

As concerns this clone: The sample carries other DNA sequences with the same CDR3. The CDR3 DNA sequence: TGTGCCAGCAGTTTTGGGAACACTGAAGCTTTCTTT. Its translation: CASSFGNTEAFF. The chain has TRBV12-3 or TRBV12-4 and TRBJ1-1; no clear D gene. V was shortened by 3 bases and J by 1 base, with 3 bases between the two germline ends. CDR3 length: 12 residues.

CDR3 in DNA: TGTGCCAGCAGCCAGGGGCCAGGGAGGGAGCAGTACTTC. Translating gives CASSQGPGREQYF. The chain couples TRBV13 to TRBJ2-7, with D perhaps given as TRBD1 or TRBD2 (6 bases each). The CDR3 covers 13 residues. The V and J ends lost 5 bases and 7 bases respectively, with 15 bases between them. Germline CDR1 is PRHDT and CDR2 is FYEKMQ (reference sequence). Full variable domain (rest looked up from reference TRBV13 and TRBJ2-7): AAGVIQSPRHLIKEKRETATLKCYPIPRHDTVYWYQQGPGQDPQFLISFYEKMQSDKGSIPDRFSAQQFSDYHSELNMSSLELGDSALYFCASSQGPGREQYFGPGTRLTVT.

CDR3: CASSLGQLAGVQETQYF. DNA for the CDR3: TGCGCCAGCAGCTTGGGGCAGCTAGCGGGGGTCCAAGAGACCCAGTACTTC. The chain joins TRBV5-1 to TRBJ2-5, with 10 bases matching TRBD2. The CDR3 runs 17 residues. In germline, CDR1 is SGHRS, CDR2 YFSETQ. Trimming took 0 bases from V and 1 from J; bases not matched to a gene: 6. Complete variable domain (other parts from reference TRBV5-1 and TRBJ2-5): KAGVTQTPRYLIKTRGQQVTLSCSPISGHRSVSWYQQTPGQGLQFLFEYFSETQRNKGNFPGRFSGRQFSNSRSEMNVSTLELGDSALYLCASSLGQLAGVQETQYFGPGTRLLVL.